This T cell receptor (beta chain) was sequenced during a study of blood T cell repertoires in COVID-19 (dated by TCRdb to the early 2020s). Regarding the study in general: Samples covering the acute and convalescent phases of COVID-19 were provided by collaborators in the United States, Italy and Spain. A freely available public database, intended as a resource for researchers studying the immune response to SARS-CoV-2, is where the repertoires were released. Subjects who had been exposed to COVID-19, were actively infected with it, or had recovered from it provided the deeply sampled blood TCRbeta repertoires that made up the dataset. The material from the prospective study consisted of cDNA or gDNA derived from T cells, B-cell-depleted T cells, or PBMCs. Where available, HLA class I and class II types were obtained from metadata supplied by the sample provider rather than from assay-based typing. Samples were obtained from the ongoing ImmuneRACE study (first 160 participants) and from over a thousand subjects provided by 6 global collaborators. A de-identified subject ID, COVID-19 status, age in years and sex were almost always included in the sample metadata. Results the study describes overall, beyond this receptor: The amount of clinical and demographic metadata varied by source and participant and was provided uncurated.

Participants in the prospective study were enrolled through a virtual design, were aged 18 to 89 years, and lived in approximately 25 United States geographic areas. Cohort assignment in the prospective study relied on participant-reported clinical history from a screening survey and a study questionnaire. For ImmuneRACE Cohort 3, a participant was defined as recovered based on two consecutive negative NP/OP PCR tests, clearance by a healthcare professional, or resolution of symptoms. Each participant in the prospective study had whole blood, serum and a nasopharyngeal or oropharyngeal swab collected by mobile phlebotomists. Prospective study participants could optionally give additional blood draws and questionnaires over an approximately two-month period. Before DNA extraction, blood samples from the prospective study were shipped at room temperature or frozen. The immunoSEQ Assay, a bias-controlled multiplex PCR, was used to amplify TCRbeta CDR3 regions from genomic DNA. Processing in the source paper ran as follows. The number of nucleated cells in each sample was estimated from the amplification of reference gene primers within the assay. Sequence reads were collapsed and filtered to measure the absolute abundance of every unique TCRbeta CDR3 rearrangement. Productive Simpson clonality was computed per sample as the square root of Simpson's diversity index over productive rearrangements. Imported from immuneACCESS, the table was reduced by TCRdb to in-frame sequences with V and J called. These copies leave out some clones; in studies compared against another copy, an unresolved V gene accounts for under half, and the cause of the remainder is not known. Clonal size and the V and J genes are those of that table, whereas D and trimming came from the DNA. In all, the sample holds roughly 250,000 clones, and around nine tenths of those were seen once. 1.5% to 2% of the sample is held by the ten biggest clonotypes.

Its CDR3 holds 13 amino acids, cysteine through phenylalanine. The entry retains the CDR3 DNA only, 39 bases that are in frame from base 1. CDR1 and CDR2, looked up from the germline V gene (reference sequence), are LNHDA and SQIVND. V loses 9 bases of germline sequence and J loses 6 bases, and the interval between the two ends is 14 bases. As concerns this clone: The specificity of this receptor is unknown. One base away there is no much larger clone; base qualities are not given.

This sequence was found in a woman younger than 30 who had recovered from COVID-19. The sample taken for sequencing was PBMCs or T cells enriched from blood (not recorded which). Recombination joined TRBV19 with TRBJ1-4; D gene: possibly TRBD1, on 6 matching bases. The DNA sequence is as follows: TGTGCCAGCCGGGGGGGCTTACATGAAAAACTGTTTTTT. The resulting protein is CASRGGLHEKLFF.